This T cell receptor (beta chain) appears in the sequencing data of a study of blood T cell repertoires in COVID-19. Turning to the study itself: PBMCs, B-cell-depleted T cells, or T cells were the source of the cDNA or gDNA that made up the material.

Produced via immunoSEQ multiplex PCR; TCRdb's table is partial and in-frame only. The sample holds approximately 350,000 clones; 80% to 90% are singletons and the top ten take 7.1%. Losses at the gene ends were 3 bases for V and 6 bases for J; bases not matched to a gene: 8. Germline V gives CDR1 SGHAT, CDR2 FQNNGV. There are 16 residues in the CDR3. Enrolled during active infection, Seattle patients were then followed longitudinally. V is TRBV11-2 and J is TRBJ2-1; TRBD1 matches at 10 bases. This receptor was identified in a woman in her sixties with COVID-19, enrolled during active disease. The sequencing sample was made of peripheral blood. CDR3 residues: CASSLGLRQGANEQFF. In nucleotides, the CDR3 is TGTGCCAGCAGCTTGGGATTGAGACAGGGGGCCAATGAGCAGTTCTTC.